The source of this T cell receptor (beta chain) is a study of technical replicates of blood from several donors. The CDR3 spans 16 residues. The J segment lost 5 bases and the V segment lost 5 bases, leaving 5 bases of the junction unmatched. Germline loops: CDR1 SGHRS, CDR2 YFSETQ. This table comes from immunoSEQ multiplex PCR, and its TCRdb copy is limited to in-frame clones, with some not included. The sample includes about 83,000 clones, around 90% of them seen just once. In this sample, this clone turned up once. The chain couples TRBV5-1 to TRBJ2-2, with 14 nucleotides matching TRBD2. The TCR sequence derives from a human donor in good health. Input material: T cells isolated from PBMCs. This CDR3 reads CASRPGLAGVTGELFF. In nucleotides, the CDR3 is TGCGCCAGCAGGCCGGGACTAGCGGGGGTAACCGGGGAGCTGTTTTTT. The complete variable domain, with remaining parts taken from reference TRBV5-1 and TRBJ2-2, reads KAGVTQTPRYLIKTRGQQVTLSCSPISGHRSVSWYQQTPGQGLQFLFEYFSETQRNKGNFPGRFSGRQFSNSRSEMNVSTLELGDSALYLCASRPGLAGVTGELFFGEGSRLTVL.